Presented here are 31 T cell receptor beta chains from one specimen sequenced in a study of tumor-infiltrating lymphocytes in localized non-small cell lung cancer. The method was immunoSEQ multiplex PCR; TCRdb's version includes in-frame clones alone and lacks a portion of them. The data hold some 15,000 clones, with 82% observed a single time. Material for sequencing was lung tumor tissue. Receptor source: a human donor with non-small cell lung cancer.

V gene TRBV7-2 combines with J gene TRBJ1-2; D uncertain. The CDR3 has 14 amino acids. Trimming took off 5 bases at V and 4 bases at J, with 14 bases between the two ends. Germline assignment: CDR1 SGHTA and CDR2 FQGNSA. CDR3 region: CASSPLRQSYGYTF. The CDR3 nucleotides read TGTGCCAGCAGCCCCCTGCGGCAGTCCTATGGCTACACCTTC.

The rearrangement joins TRBV6-1 to TRBJ1-5, with D possibly TRBD1 on 6 matching bases. Per germline, CDR1 MNHNS and CDR2 SASEGT. V was clipped by 4 bases and J by 4 bases, with 14 bases between them. The CDR3 totals 15 residues. CDR3 sequence reads: CASSVAGTPNQPQHF. The CDR3 DNA sequence: TGTGCCAGCAGTGTCGCCGGGACACCTAATCAGCCCCAGCATTTT.

This rearrangement joins TRBV9 to TRBJ2-2; D ambiguous. This CDR3 region has 11 residues. In germline, CDR1 is SGDLS, CDR2 YYNGEE. With 3 bases removed from V and 7 bases from J, the gap between germline ends came to 4 bases. CDR3 nucleotides: TGTGCCAGCAGCGCACTCGGGGAGCTGTTTTTT. Translating it yields CASSALGELFF.

This clone was seen just once. The chain couples TRBV2 to TRBJ1-5; D is possibly TRBD1 (5 bases). Trimming stripped 6 bases from V and 9 bases from J, with 15 bases between. The CDR3 has 13 amino acids. The V gene's germline CDR1 is SNHLY and CDR2 FYNNEI. Here the CDR3 DNA reads TGTGCCAGCAGGGGGGGGGACGTCGGGCCCCAGCATTTT. It codes for CASRGGDVGPQHF.

The chain uses TRBV29-1 and TRBJ2-2; TRBD1 agrees at 9 bases. The CDR3 totals 13 residues. Germline trimming cut 3 bases from V and 6 bases from J; bases unmatched to any gene: 2. Germline-derived CDR1 and CDR2 are SQVTM and ANQGSEA. The CDR3 protein is CSVEDRGSGELFF. The CDR3 coding sequence is TGCAGCGTTGAGGACAGGGGATCCGGGGAGCTGTTTTTT.

This clone was counted once. The rearrangement uses TRBV10-2 and TRBJ2-5, with unresolved D. In germline, CDR1 is WSHSY, CDR2 SAAADI. V lost 7 bases, J lost 8 bases, and 14 bases lay in between. This CDR3 is 12 amino acids long. The CDR3 nucleotides read TGCGCCAGCACCGAGAGCATAGTAACCCAGTACTTC. Amino acids: CASTESIVTQYF.

This clone was counted once. The same CDR3 can be traced to other DNA sequences in this sample. V gene TRBV14 combines with J gene TRBJ1-1; no clear D gene. CDR3 length: 11 amino acids. Trimming stripped 1 base from V and 11 bases from J, with 8 bases between. CDR1 is SGHDN, CDR2 FVKESK, per germline. CDR3 region: CASSQGLKAFF. CDR3 sequence (DNA): TGTGCCAGCAGCCAAGGCCTCAAGGCTTTCTTT. The entire variable domain, with the rest obtained from reference TRBV14 and TRBJ1-1, is as follows: EAGVTQFPSHSVIEKGQTVTLRCDPISGHDNLYWYRRVMGKEIKFLLHFVKESKQDESGMPNNRFLAERTGGTYSTLKVQPAELEDSGVYFCASSQGLKAFFGQGTRLTVV.

The V call is TRBV10-3, the J call TRBJ2-5; 8 bases are shared with TRBD1. Trimming cost V 3 bases and J 4 bases; bases outside gene matches: 1. CDR1 is ENHRY and CDR2 is SYGVKD in the germline V gene. The CDR3 spans 13 residues. CDR3 bases: TGTGCCATCAGTGACAGGGGGCCAGAGACCCAGTACTTC. Amino acids: CAISDRGPETQYF.

This chain links TRBV7-3 with TRBJ1-5; no clear D gene. With 4 bases removed from V and 2 bases from J, the gap between germline ends came to 12 bases. Germline V gives CDR1 SGHTA, CDR2 FQGTGA. The CDR3 extends over 15 amino acids. The CDR3 here is CASSSDRAGNQPQHF. Written as DNA, the CDR3 is TGTGCCAGCAGCTCCGACCGTGCGGGCAATCAGCCCCAGCATTTT.

J is TRBJ1-4 and V is TRBV11-2, with 10 positions matching TRBD1. The CDR3 extends over 15 amino acids. The germline V gene encodes CDR1 SGHAT and CDR2 FQNNGV. The trim removed 5 bases at V and 7 bases at J, leaving 7 bases unmatched. The chain's CDR3 is CASSPGTGVGEKLFF. The CDR3 DNA follows: TGTGCCAGCAGCCCCGGGACAGGGGTGGGTGAAAAACTGTTTTTT.

This rearrangement joins TRBV2 to TRBJ1-1, with TRBD1 as a possible D gene (6 bases). V was pared by 5 bases and J by 7 bases, with 11 bases between. There are 12 residues in the CDR3. Germline loops: CDR1 SNHLY, CDR2 FYNNEI. The CDR3 region has the DNA TGTGCCAGCAGTATCAGACAGGTTGAAGCTTTCTTT. Encoded protein: CASSIRQVEAFF.

This clone has just a few counts. This chain uses TRBV4-2 with TRBJ1-2, with D uncertain. The CDR3 totals 15 residues. The germline CDR1 and CDR2 sequences are LGHNA and YNFKEQ. Trimming left V 4 bases short and J 7 bases short, with 19 bases between. The CDR3 bases are TGTGCCAGCAGCCTTGTAAGGACGGGCATCGGTGGCTACACCTTC. It yields the protein CASSLVRTGIGGYTF.

Details on this clone: Mismatch with germline at one junction end may stem from a read error. As DNA, the CDR3 is TGTGCCATCAGTGAATCGGGAAACTATGGCCACACCTTC. It specifies CAISESGNYGHTF. The chain has TRBV10-3 and TRBJ1-2; no clear D. Germline CDR1 is ENHRY and CDR2 is SYGVKD. The CDR3 covers 13 residues.

This clone appeared once. The chain is built from TRBV4-2 and TRBJ2-3, with TRBD1 matching over 7 bases. This CDR3 is 16 amino acids long. Germline V gene lookup returns CDR1 LGHNA and CDR2 YNFKEQ. Trimming removed 4 bases from V and 4 bases from J; junction bases left unmatched: 11. CDR3 loop: CASSRTRGQLADTQYF. The CDR3 DNA follows: TGTGCCAGCAGCCGTACTAGGGGGCAGCTGGCAGATACGCAGTATTTT.

The V call is TRBV10-3, the J call TRBJ2-7, with D perhaps matching TRBD2 (5 bases). The CDR3 has 13 residues. Germline-derived CDR1 and CDR2 are ENHRY and SYGVKD. V gave up 3 bases and J gave up 6 bases, with 12 bases separating them. The CDR3 nucleotides read TGTGCCATCAGTGATTTCGAGGGCACCGAGCAGTACTTC. Translating it yields CAISDFEGTEQYF.

V gene TRBV15 combines with J gene TRBJ1-2; D might be TRBD1 (6 bases). Germline V gives CDR1 LNHNV, CDR2 YYDKDF (reference sequence). V was cut by 3 bases and J by 6 bases, with 14 bases left in between. CDR3 length: 14 residues. The CDR3 DNA is TGTGCCACCAGCAGGACAGGACCTTACGATGGCTACACCTTC. Its translation is CATSRTGPYDGYTF.

The rearrangement links TRBV19 to TRBJ2-1, with D possibly TRBD2 on 6 matching bases. This CDR3 comprises 16 residues. V was cut by 5 bases and J by 0 bases, with 14 bases left in between. Per the germline V gene, CDR1 is LNHDA and CDR2 is SQIVND (reference sequence). This CDR3 is CASSPQAGSSYNEQFF. As DNA, the CDR3 is TGTGCCAGTAGTCCCCAGGCCGGGAGCTCCTACAATGAGCAGTTCTTC.

This rearrangement joins TRBV5-1 to TRBJ1-1; tentatively, D is TRBD1 (5 bases). V lost 3 bases to trimming and J lost 2 bases, with 11 bases between them. Germline V gives CDR1 SGHRS, CDR2 YFSETQ. The CDR3 spans 14 residues. CDR3 sequence (DNA): TGCGCCAGCAGCTCTCAGGGAGATAACACTGAAGCTTTCTTT. It translates to CASSSQGDNTEAFF. The complete variable domain, with remaining parts taken from reference TRBV5-1 and TRBJ1-1, reads KAGVTQTPRYLIKTRGQQVTLSCSPISGHRSVSWYQQTPGQGLQFLFEYFSETQRNKGNFPGRFSGRQFSNSRSEMNVSTLELGDSALYLCASSSQGDNTEAFFGQGTRLTVV.

V and J are TRBV30 and TRBJ1-2; D perhaps matches TRBD1 (5 bases). CDR1 is GTSNPN, CDR2 SVGIG, per germline (reference sequence). V shed 0 bases and J shed 3 bases, with 8 bases lying between them. The CDR3 runs 13 residues. The CDR3 DNA reads as TGTGCCTGGAGTGTAGGGGCAGACTATGGCTACACCTTC. Amino acid sequence: CAWSVGADYGYTF. Supplemented by reference TRBV30 and TRBJ1-2, the full variable domain reads SQTIHQWPATLVQPVGSPLSLECTVEGTSNPNLYWYRQAAGRGLQLLFYSVGIGQISSEVPQNLSASRPQDRQFILSSKKLLLSDSGFYLCAWSVGADYGYTFGSGTRLTVV.

The chain recombines TRBV27 with TRBJ1-1, with 7 bases fitting TRBD1. Germline CDR1 is MNHEY and CDR2 is SMNVEV (reference sequence). CDR3 length: 15 residues. V trimming: 8 bases; J trimming: 2 bases; junction bases outside the gene matches: 11. CDR3 sequence reads: CASGWDSSINTEAFF. CDR3 nucleotide sequence: TGTGCCAGCGGCTGGGACAGCTCAATTAACACTGAAGCTTTCTTT.

The gene calls are TRBV5-1 and TRBJ2-1; 13 bases map to TRBD2. Unmatched junction bases numbered 9, after V lost 0 bases and J lost 3 bases. The CDR3 sequence is 19 residues long. The germline V gene encodes CDR1 SGHRS and CDR2 YFSETQ. The CDR3 nucleotides read TGCGCCAGCAGCTTGGGTAGTCGGACTAGCGGGAGTTTCTACAATGAGCAGTTCTTC. Its protein product is CASSLGSRTSGSFYNEQFF.

The CDR3 spells CASSSSQGTYEQYF. The CDR3 DNA sequence: TGTGCCAGCAGCTCTAGTCAGGGGACCTACGAGCAGTACTTC. This chain connects TRBV5-6 to TRBJ2-7; D may be TRBD1 (6 bases). The CDR3 has 14 amino acids. Germline assignment: CDR1 SGHDT and CDR2 YYEEEE. V was cut by 3 bases and J by 2 bases, with 12 bases left in between.

This rearrangement joins TRBV28 to TRBJ1-2, with TRBD1 matching over 8 bases. In germline, CDR1 is MDHEN, CDR2 SYDVKM. This CDR3 contains 15 residues. Trimming removed 4 bases from V and 7 bases from J; junction bases left unmatched: 11. The DNA for the CDR3 is TGTGCCAGCAGTTCCCCGGACAGGGAGTCCTCTGGCTACACCTTC. It translates to CASSSPDRESSGYTF.

The chain links TRBV6-6 to TRBJ2-1, with D uncertain. This CDR3 contains 13 residues. Germline V gene lookup returns CDR1 MNHNY and CDR2 SVGAGI (reference sequence). Trimming took 2 bases from V and 4 from J, leaving 6 bases between them. CDR3: CASSYRQYNEQFF. CDR3 bases: TGTGCCAGCAGTTACCGGCAGTACAATGAGCAGTTCTTC.

The genes are TRBV7-9 and TRBJ2-7; D may be TRBD2 (5 bases). From germline, CDR1 is SEHNR and CDR2 FQNEAQ (reference sequence). This CDR3 has 13 amino acids. V gave up 3 bases and J gave up 5 bases, with 11 bases separating them. In DNA form, the CDR3 reads TGTGCCAGCAGCTTTGGACTTATAAACGAGCAGTACTTC. Translated: CASSFGLINEQYF.

V and J are TRBV5-1 and TRBJ2-5; D remains unclear. The germline V gene encodes CDR1 SGHRS and CDR2 YFSETQ. V dropped 3 bases and J dropped 1 base, with 1 base sitting between them. This CDR3 has 11 residues. The DNA of the CDR3 is TGCGCCAGCAGCTCCCAAGAGACCCAGTACTTC. Translated, it gives CASSSQETQYF.

The rearrangement joins TRBV5-1 to TRBJ1-2, with D tentatively TRBD1 (5 bases). Deletions cut 0 bases from V and 6 bases from J, with 9 bases between. Germline V gene sequence: CDR1 SGHRS, CDR2 YFSETQ. CDR3 length: 13 residues. CDR3 protein: CASSLEGNDGYTF. CDR3 DNA: TGCGCCAGCAGCTTGGAGGGGAATGATGGCTACACCTTC.

This chain links TRBV30 with TRBJ2-3; TRBD1 agrees at 8 bases. J was trimmed by 4 bases and V by 8 bases; bases with no gene match: 8. The CDR3 loop spans 13 amino acids. Germline-derived CDR1 and CDR2 are GTSNPN and SVGIG (reference sequence). The CDR3 DNA is TGTGCCGGGACAGGCCCGGGGGCAGATACGCAGTATTTT. Translating gives CAGTGPGADTQYF.

V is TRBV7-9 and J is TRBJ2-2, with TRBD2 matching over 9 bases. CDR1 and CDR2 (germline): SEHNR, FQNEAQ (reference sequence). There are 19 residues in the CDR3. The V gene end was trimmed by 5 bases and the J gene end by 1 base; junction bases not matched to a gene: 14. CDR3 sequence: CASSPGTSPAPRNTGELFF. Here the CDR3 DNA reads TGTGCCAGCAGCCCGGGGACTAGCCCCGCCCCTCGGAACACCGGGGAGCTGTTTTTT.

CDR3 in amino acids: CASSLGTSGGTDTQYF. CDR3 bases: TGTGCCAGCAGTCTCGGGACTAGCGGGGGGACAGATACGCAGTATTTT. V gene TRBV6-6 combines with J gene TRBJ2-3; 15 bases map to TRBD2. The CDR3 is 16 residues long. The V gene end was trimmed by 5 bases and the J gene end by 3 bases; junction bases not matched to a gene: 3. The germline V gene encodes CDR1 MNHNY and CDR2 SVGAGI (reference sequence).

The chain recombines TRBV7-9 with TRBJ2-3; D is possibly TRBD2 (6 bases). Trimming took 2 bases from V and 7 from J, leaving 19 bases between them. The CDR3 contains 16 residues. Germline CDR1 and CDR2: SEHNR and FQNEAQ (reference sequence). The CDR3 sequence is CASSLPRMSGGNTQYF. CDR3 in DNA: TGTGCCAGCAGCTTACCTAGAATGTCCGGAGGGAATACGCAGTATTTT.